Shown below are 5 T cell receptor beta chains from a single sample sequenced in a study of T-cell memory formation after mild COVID-19. TCRdb reprocessed the 5' RACE reads via MiXCR and lists one record per CDR3 protein. The sample yields fewer than 450,000 distinct CDR3 sequences, less than 25% seen once. Sequences were obtained from PBMCs or a T cell subset sorted from them (not recorded which). These receptors were taken from an adult woman who had mild COVID-19 (a few samples of this study predate the infection). Cell type and time point are not known.

The CDR3 nucleotides are TGTGCCAGTGCCGGGACAGTGAACACTGAAGCTTTCTTT. Residues: CASAGTVNTEAFF. This chain connects TRBV27 to TRBJ1-1; 7 positions match TRBD1. CDR3 length: 13 residues. Trimming took 9 bases from V and 0 from J; bases not matched to a gene: 4. From germline, CDR1 is MNHEY and CDR2 SMNVEV (reference sequence).

The rearrangement uses TRBV6-6 and TRBJ2-6; no clear D gene. In germline, CDR1 is MNHNY, CDR2 SVGAGI (reference sequence). Trimming pared 8 bases from V and 4 bases from J, leaving 9 bases between. CDR3 length: 13 amino acids. CDR3 coding DNA: TGTGCCAGCTTGGGAACCGGGGCCAACGTCCTGACTTTC. It codes for CASLGTGANVLTF.

This clonotype appeared a few times. The chain combines TRBV7-3 with TRBJ2-3; the D gene is possibly TRBD2 (7 bases). This CDR3 comprises 14 residues. Germline V lookup: CDR1 SGHTA, CDR2 FQGTGA. V shed 7 bases and J shed 8 bases, with 19 bases lying between them. The CDR3 coding sequence is TGTGCCAGCACCCGAACCCAGGGAGGGGGTACGCAGTATTTT. Translated, it gives CASTRTQGGGTQYF.

The CDR3, as DNA: TGTGCCAGCAGTTTGTTACCCCAGGAGGCTGGCTACACCTTC. This gives the protein CASSLLPQEAGYTF. The chain recombines TRBV12-3 or TRBV12-4 with TRBJ1-2; D is ambiguous. There are 14 residues in the CDR3. Trimming cost V 3 bases and J 7 bases, with 15 bases left between them.

Only a few counts were recorded for this clonotype. The chain joins TRBV18 to TRBJ1-1; 7 nucleotides line up with TRBD1. The trim removed 3 bases at V and 7 bases at J, leaving 11 bases unmatched. The CDR3 length is 15 residues. CDR1 and CDR2 from the germline V gene are KGHSH and LQKENI. CDR3: CASSPRGGGWIEAFF. The CDR3, as DNA: TGTGCCAGCTCACCCCGGGGAGGGGGCTGGATTGAAGCTTTCTTT.